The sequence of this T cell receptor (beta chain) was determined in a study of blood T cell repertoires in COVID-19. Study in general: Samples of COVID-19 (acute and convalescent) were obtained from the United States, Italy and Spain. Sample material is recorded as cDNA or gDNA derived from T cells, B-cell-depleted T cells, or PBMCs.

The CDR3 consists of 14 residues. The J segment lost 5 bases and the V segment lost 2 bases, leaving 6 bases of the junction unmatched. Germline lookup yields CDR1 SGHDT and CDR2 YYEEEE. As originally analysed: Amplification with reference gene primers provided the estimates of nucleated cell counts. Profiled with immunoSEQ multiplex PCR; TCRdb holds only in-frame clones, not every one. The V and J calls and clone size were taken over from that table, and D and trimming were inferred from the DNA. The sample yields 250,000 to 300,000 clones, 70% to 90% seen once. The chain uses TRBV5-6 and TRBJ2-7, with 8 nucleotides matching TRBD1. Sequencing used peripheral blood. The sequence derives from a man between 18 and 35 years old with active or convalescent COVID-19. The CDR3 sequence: CASSFGTGNNEQYF. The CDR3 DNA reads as TGTGCCAGCAGCTTCGGGACAGGCAACAACGAGCAGTACTTC.